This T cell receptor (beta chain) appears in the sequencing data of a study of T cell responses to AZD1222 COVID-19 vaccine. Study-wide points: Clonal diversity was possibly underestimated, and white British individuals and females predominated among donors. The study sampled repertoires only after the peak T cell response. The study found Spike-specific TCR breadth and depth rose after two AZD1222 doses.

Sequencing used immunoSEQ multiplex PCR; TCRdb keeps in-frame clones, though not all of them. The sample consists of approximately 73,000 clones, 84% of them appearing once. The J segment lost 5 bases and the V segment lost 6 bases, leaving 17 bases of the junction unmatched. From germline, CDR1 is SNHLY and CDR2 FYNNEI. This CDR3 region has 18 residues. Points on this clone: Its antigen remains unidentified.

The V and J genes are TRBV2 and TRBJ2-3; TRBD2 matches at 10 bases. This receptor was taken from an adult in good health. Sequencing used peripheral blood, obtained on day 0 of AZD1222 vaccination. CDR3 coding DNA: TGTGCCAGCAGACTAAGCGGGGGGGCAGGTGGTGCAAGAGATACGCAGTATTTT. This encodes CASRLSGGAGGARDTQYF.